This is a list of T cell receptor beta chains from one sample in a study of blood T cell repertoires in COVID-19. Profiling relied on immunoSEQ multiplex PCR, and the TCRdb table lists in-frame clones only, not all of them. The sample consists of about 180,000 clones, 70% to 90% of them appearing once. Specimen: peripheral blood. The receptors were sampled from an older person with COVID-19, enrolled during active disease. Both conserved end residues are part of each CDR3. A D gene is named only where the DNA matches it firmly. Clone size is not always given. Where it is, it says once, few, many or a class for expanded clones.

d_call	clone_size	j_call	v_call	cdr3_nt	cdr3_aa
-	-	TRBJ2-7	TRBV7-2	TGTGCCAGCAGCTTACCTAGCAGCTACGAGCAGTACTTC	CASSLPSSYEQYF
TRBD2	-	TRBJ2-1	TRBV28	TGTGCCAGCACTCCCGCGGGACTAGCGTACAATGAGCAGTTCTTC	CASTPAGLAYNEQFF
-	-	TRBJ1-5	TRBV7-8	TGTGCCAGCAGCTTATTGCAGAATAGCAATCAGCCCCAGCATTTT	CASSLLQNSNQPQHF
TRBD2	-	TRBJ2-7	TRBV7-2	TGTGCCAGCAGCTGGGGGGGACCAAGTCCCGGTGAGCAGTACTTC	CASSWGGPSPGEQYF
-	few	TRBJ1-4	TRBV7-8	TGTGCCAGCAACCAGGAAGGGGCTAATGAAAAACTGTTTTTT	CASNQEGANEKLFF
-	-	TRBJ1-1	TRBV9	TGTGCCAGCAGCGTAGAATCAGGGTACACTGAAGCTTTCTTT	CASSVESGYTEAFF
TRBD1	once	TRBJ1-6	TRBV27	TGTGCCAGCAGTTTATCGCGGGGGACAGGCCTAAATTCACCCCTCCACTTT	CASSLSRGTGLNSPLHF
TRBD1	-	TRBJ1-4	TRBV19	TGTGCCAGTTCGGGACAGGGCTTCGATAAGGGCAATGAAAAACTGTTTTTT	CASSGQGFDKGNEKLFF
TRBD2	-	TRBJ2-2	TRBV27	TGTGCCAGCAGTTCACTAGCGGGGGGAAAGGACGGGGAGCTGTTTTTT	CASSSLAGGKDGELFF
-	-	TRBJ2-2	TRBV24-1	TGTGCCACCAGTGCCATACTTGGCCAGGGGGGATACACCGGGGAGCTGTTTTTT	CATSAILGQGGYTGELFF
TRBD1	-	TRBJ1-1	TRBV19	TGTGCCAGTAGGGACAGGGCGGGCACTGAAGCTTTCTTT	CASRDRAGTEAFF
TRBD1	-	TRBJ1-4	TRBV28	TGTGCCAGCAGCTCTCTCAGGGGGGAGCGAGAAAAACTGTTTTTT	CASSSLRGEREKLFF
TRBD2	-	TRBJ2-7	TRBV9	TGTGCCAGCAGCGTAGGGACTAGCGGACCCACCTACGAGCAGTACTTC	CASSVGTSGPTYEQYF
TRBD1	-	TRBJ1-5	TRBV6-5	TGTGCCAGCAGAAAACAGGGGCTCGGCAATCAGCCCCAGCATTTT	CASRKQGLGNQPQHF
-	-	TRBJ2-7	TRBV11-2	TGTGCCAGCAGCTCACTCTACGAGCAGTACTTC	CASSSLYEQYF
-	few	TRBJ1-2	TRBV20-1	TGCAGTGCTAGACAAACTCGGGGCTACACCTTC	CSARQTRGYTF
-	-	TRBJ1-1	TRBV6-6	TGTGCCAGCAGTTACAGGGACTACACTGAAGCTTTCTTT	CASSYRDYTEAFF
TRBD2	once	TRBJ2-3	TRBV7-9	TGTGCCAGCAGCTTAGGACTAGCGGGGGGATCCTACCGCACAGATACGCAGTATTTT	CASSLGLAGGSYRTDTQYF
-	-	TRBJ1-2	TRBV5-3	TGTGCCAGAAGCTTGGAGCGTAGGATCGACTATGGCTACACCTTC	CARSLERRIDYGYTF
TRBD1	-	TRBJ1-5	TRBV25-1	TGTGCCAGCAGTGACAAGGGGGACAGTTCCAATCAGCCCCAGCATTTT	CASSDKGDSSNQPQHF
-	-	TRBJ2-5	TRBV3-1/TRBV3-2	TGTGCCAGCAGCACAGAAGCATCCCAAGAGACCCAGTACTTC	CASSTEASQETQYF
TRBD1	-	TRBJ1-1	TRBV9	TGTGCCAGCAGCGGCCGGGACAGGGCGCCCGTCGCTTTCTTT	CASSGRDRAPVAFF
-	-	TRBJ1-6	TRBV19	TGTGCCAGCGCGACAGAAATTAATTCACCCCTCCACTTT	CASATEINSPLHF
TRBD1	-	TRBJ1-5	TRBV10-3	TGTGCCATCAGTGCCGGGACAGGGATCCAGCCCCAGCATTTT	CAISAGTGIQPQHF
-	-	TRBJ1-4	TRBV9	TGTGCCAGCAGCGCAACAGGGACAACTAATGAAAAACTGTTTTTT	CASSATGTTNEKLFF
TRBD1	-	TRBJ2-1	TRBV18	TGTGCCAGCTCACTTCCTGACAGGGGCAACAACAATGAGCAGTTCTTC	CASSLPDRGNNNEQFF
-	-	TRBJ2-3	TRBV29-1	TGCAGCGTGACAGTAACAGATACGCAGTATTTT	CSVTVTDTQYF
TRBD2	once	TRBJ2-1	TRBV5-5	TGTGCCAGCAGCTTGGCCGTGGCTAGCGGGGACTACAATGAGCAGTTCTTC	CASSLAVASGDYNEQFF
TRBD1	-	TRBJ1-2	TRBV6-1	TGTGCCAGCAGTGAAGCCTCGGGACAGCTCAACTATGGCTACACCTTC	CASSEASGQLNYGYTF
TRBD2	few	TRBJ2-1	TRBV9	TGTGCCAGCAGCGGACTAGCGGAGAATGAGCAGTTCTTC	CASSGLAENEQFF
TRBD2	-	TRBJ2-7	TRBV19	TGTGCCAGTAGTGTAGCTTCGACAGGGCATAGCGGGAGCGTCAGCTCCTACGAGCAGTACTTC	CASSVASTGHSGSVSSYEQYF
-	-	TRBJ1-1	TRBV30	TGTGCCTGGAGACAGAACACTGAAGCTTTCTTT	CAWRQNTEAFF
TRBD1	-	TRBJ2-3	TRBV24-1	TGTGCCACCAGTGGGAGAGAAAACAGGGGGAGCACAGATACGCAGTATTTT	CATSGRENRGSTDTQYF
-	-	TRBJ1-5	TRBV19	TGTGCCAGTAGTATCGAGGGCAATCAGCCCCAGCATTTT	CASSIEGNQPQHF
-	few	TRBJ2-2	TRBV11-1	TGTGCCAGCAGCTTAGGAGCGGTGGCCGGGGAGCTGTTTTTT	CASSLGAVAGELFF
TRBD1	-	TRBJ1-2	TRBV14	TGTGCCAGCAGCCAGGGGACAGGAGCCTATGGCTACACCTTC	CASSQGTGAYGYTF
-	-	TRBJ2-1	TRBV6-6	TGTGCCAGCAGTTACTCTCTCGGGAGCCAAAACAATGAGCAGTTCTTC	CASSYSLGSQNNEQFF
-	once	TRBJ2-2	TRBV11-3	TGTGCCAGCAGCCCGGGGGGCGGGAGCCCCGGGGAGCTGTTTTTT	CASSPGGGSPGELFF
-	-	TRBJ2-1	TRBV24-1	TGTGCCACCAGTGGGCCTCAGAGCGGCGCCTACAATGAGCAGTTCTTC	CATSGPQSGAYNEQFF
TRBD1	once	TRBJ2-7	TRBV28	TGTGCCAGCAGTTTAGGGCAGGGGGCGGGCGAGGGGTACTTC	CASSLGQGAGEGYF
TRBD1	few	TRBJ2-2	TRBV7-8	TGTGCCAGCAGCACCCCTTGGGACAGGGTCGGGGAGCTGTTTTTT	CASSTPWDRVGELFF
-	-	TRBJ1-2	TRBV6-1	TGTGCCAGCAGTGAACCAGGCAGGGGATTGCTTGGCTACACCTTC	CASSEPGRGLLGYTF
TRBD1	-	TRBJ2-5	TRBV19	TGTGCCAGTAGTGAGGACAGGCGGGAGACCCAGTACTTC	CASSEDRRETQYF
TRBD2	-	TRBJ2-1	TRBV6-4	TGTGCCAGCTCTAAGCGGGAGTACAATGAGCAGTTCTTC	CASSKREYNEQFF
-	-	TRBJ1-4	TRBV4-3	TGCGCCAGCAGCCAAGCTTACAGGGAGGAAAAACTGTTTTTT	CASSQAYREEKLFF
-	-	TRBJ2-1	TRBV9	TGTGCCAGCAGCGTAGGGGAGGGGGAAACCTACAATGAGCAGTTCTTC	CASSVGEGETYNEQFF